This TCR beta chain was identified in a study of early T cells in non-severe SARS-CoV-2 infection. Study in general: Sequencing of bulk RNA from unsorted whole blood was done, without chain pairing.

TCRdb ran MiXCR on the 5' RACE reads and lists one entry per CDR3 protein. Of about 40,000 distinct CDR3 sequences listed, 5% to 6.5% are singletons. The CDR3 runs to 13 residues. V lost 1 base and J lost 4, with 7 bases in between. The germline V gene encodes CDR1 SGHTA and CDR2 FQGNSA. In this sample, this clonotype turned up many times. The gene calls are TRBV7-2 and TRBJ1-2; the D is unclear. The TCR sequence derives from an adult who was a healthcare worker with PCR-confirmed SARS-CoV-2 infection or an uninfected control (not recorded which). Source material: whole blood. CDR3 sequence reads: CASSLEPFYGYTF. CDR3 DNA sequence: TGTGCCAGCAGCTTAGAGCCTTTCTATGGCTACACCTTC.